Listed below are T cell receptor beta chains from one sample, sequenced in a study of CD8 T cells in Susac syndrome. TCRdb fed the immunoSEQ multiplex PCR reads into MiXCR, producing one record per CDR3 protein. The sample lists about 300,000 distinct CDR3 sequences, 80% to 90% occurring once. Input material: CD8+ T cells from PBMCs. Receptors were obtained from a human donor with multiple sclerosis. Each CDR3 is given with its conserved first and last residue. Fields, in order: J gene, V gene, CDR3 protein.

j_call: TRBJ2-5
v_call: TRBV5-4
cdr3_aa: CASSPGLADQETQYF

j_call: TRBJ2-7
v_call: TRBV27
cdr3_aa: CASSRGLFYEQYF

j_call: TRBJ2-1
v_call: TRBV10-3
cdr3_aa: CAISEAPSYNEQFF

j_call: TRBJ2-4
v_call: TRBV21-1
cdr3_aa: CASSNNMTIAKNIQYF

j_call: TRBJ2-7
v_call: TRBV10-3
cdr3_aa: CAIKRFTGEQYF

j_call: TRBJ1-2
v_call: TRBV4-1
cdr3_aa: CASSQLGLGGYGYTF

j_call: TRBJ1-1
v_call: TRBV7-8
cdr3_aa: CASSLVRLDTEAFF

j_call: TRBJ1-1
v_call: TRBV5-4
cdr3_aa: CASSLVPGDTEAFF

j_call: TRBJ1-6
v_call: TRBV9
cdr3_aa: CASSVARGNSPLHF

j_call: TRBJ2-7
v_call: TRBV11-1
cdr3_aa: CASSSSILALRSGTAAYEQYF

j_call: TRBJ1-2
v_call: TRBV27
cdr3_aa: CASSINGDVYGYTF

j_call: TRBJ2-2
v_call: TRBV9
cdr3_aa: CASSLSGRRRELFF

j_call: TRBJ2-1
v_call: TRBV2
cdr3_aa: CASLEDRGYNEQFF

j_call: TRBJ2-7
v_call: TRBV7-9
cdr3_aa: CASSSRAGGEQYF

j_call: TRBJ1-2
v_call: TRBV28
cdr3_aa: CASSPPPGSLLYGYTF

j_call: TRBJ2-5
v_call: TRBV7-9
cdr3_aa: CASSSPGRRETQYF

j_call: TRBJ2-1
v_call: TRBV7-9
cdr3_aa: CASSPVAAGEQFF

j_call: TRBJ1-1
v_call: TRBV12-3/TRBV12-4
cdr3_aa: CASSSPLGEAFF

j_call: TRBJ2-7
v_call: TRBV6-1
cdr3_aa: CASSSVGGAEQYF

j_call: TRBJ1-2
v_call: TRBV4-1
cdr3_aa: CASSPQPGDFYGYTF

j_call: TRBJ2-7
v_call: TRBV7-9
cdr3_aa: CASSLEPLVEQYF

j_call: TRBJ2-1
v_call: TRBV12-3/TRBV12-4
cdr3_aa: CASSLTPRTYNEQFF

j_call: TRBJ2-7
v_call: TRBV6-2/TRBV6-3
cdr3_aa: CASSQNPGLAFSYEQYF

j_call: TRBJ1-1
v_call: TRBV25-1
cdr3_aa: CASSNRGQAAFF

j_call: TRBJ2-1
v_call: TRBV28
cdr3_aa: CATQIVAGFYNEQFF